The 9 T cell receptor beta chains presented below share a single source sample, sequenced in a study of cytomegalovirus exposure and HLA in healthy donors. Clones were read by immunoSEQ multiplex PCR, and TCRdb kept only the in-frame ones, dropping some. The repertoire holds roughly 71,000 clones, with 94% as singletons. What was sequenced was PBMCs. These receptor sequences come from a woman between 18 and 29 years old in good health and CMV-seronegative.

The V call is TRBV7-9, the J call TRBJ2-7, with 7 bases aligning to TRBD1. V gave up 1 base and J gave up 1 base; unmatched junction bases: 4. Per germline, CDR1 SEHNR and CDR2 FQNEAQ (reference sequence). This CDR3 spans 15 amino acids. The CDR3 loop reads CASSLGTGRSYEQYF. The CDR3, as DNA: TGTGCCAGCAGCTTAGGGACAGGACGTTCCTACGAGCAGTACTTC.

This clone was detected once. J is TRBJ1-2 and V is TRBV28; perhaps TRBD1 as D (5 bases). Trimming took 5 bases from V and 3 from J, leaving 16 bases between them. The CDR3 is made up of 15 amino acids. CDR1 and CDR2 from the germline V gene are MDHEN and SYDVKM. Here the CDR3 DNA reads TGTGCCAGCAGTCGGGGGACGGCGGGAGACTATGGCTACACCTTC. The encoded protein is CASSRGTAGDYGYTF.

The V gene is TRBV7-9, the J gene TRBJ1-2; no definite D call. With 1 base removed from V and 8 bases from J, the gap between germline ends came to 8 bases. CDR1 SEHNR and CDR2 FQNEAQ come from the germline V gene (reference sequence). The CDR3 is made up of 12 amino acids. In nucleotides, the CDR3 is TGTGCCAGCAGCTTAGGCAAGCGGGGCTACACCTTC. Its translation: CASSLGKRGYTF.

This clone was counted once. The V gene is TRBV4-1, the J gene TRBJ1-1; D is uncertain. Trimming removed 4 bases at V and 1 base at J, with 10 bases between. This CDR3 contains 14 residues. Germline CDR1 reads MGHRA; CDR2 reads YSYEKL. CDR3 coding DNA: TGCGCCAGCAGCCCGTTGGAGGGGAACACTGAAGCTTTCTTT. It translates to CASSPLEGNTEAFF.

V usage is TRBV28 and J usage is TRBJ2-2, with TRBD1 matching 7 bases. This CDR3 contains 14 residues. CDR1 MDHEN and CDR2 SYDVKM come from the germline V gene. V lost 7 bases and J lost 8; bases outside the gene matches: 10. The CDR3 loop is CASTLGDRTGELFF. The CDR3 region has the DNA TGTGCCAGCACCCTAGGGGACAGAACGGGGGAGCTGTTTTTT.

This rearrangement joins TRBV14 to TRBJ2-7, with TRBD1 identical over 8 bases. The CDR3 runs 14 residues. Trimming removed 3 bases from V and 3 bases from J; junction bases left unmatched: 4. Germline lookup yields CDR1 SGHDN and CDR2 FVKESK. The chain's CDR3 is CASSQRDRIYEQYF. CDR3 in DNA: TGTGCCAGCAGCCAGAGGGACAGGATCTACGAGCAGTACTTC.

J is TRBJ2-1 and V is TRBV14; TRBD2 agrees at 11 bases. The V and J ends lost 5 bases and 2 bases, in that order; junction bases with no gene match: 2. The V gene's germline CDR1 is SGHDN and CDR2 FVKESK. This CDR3 spans 15 amino acids. For the CDR3, the DNA is TGTGCCAGCAGCTTACTAGCGGGGGCCTACAATGAGCAGTTCTTC. Its translation is CASSLLAGAYNEQFF. The variable domain in full, with the rest retrieved from reference TRBV14 and TRBJ2-1, is EAGVTQFPSHSVIEKGQTVTLRCDPISGHDNLYWYRRVMGKEIKFLLHFVKESKQDESGMPNNRFLAERTGGTYSTLKVQPAELEDSGVYFCASSLLAGAYNEQFFGPGTRLTVL.

The J gene is TRBJ2-7, the V gene TRBV9; TRBD2 aligns across 9 bases. The CDR3 runs 16 residues. Germline CDR1 SGDLS, CDR2 YYNGEE. After removal of 7 bases from V and 0 bases from J, the junction contained 11 bases not matched to a gene. The CDR3 loop is CASSLGGLASSYEQYF. CDR3 bases: TGTGCCAGCTCCTTAGGAGGACTAGCGAGCTCCTACGAGCAGTACTTC.

The rearrangement uses TRBV7-9 and TRBJ2-1; tentative D call: TRBD1 (5 bases). There are 13 residues in the CDR3. V was pared by 5 bases and J by 6 bases, with 11 bases between. Per germline, CDR1 SEHNR and CDR2 FQNEAQ (reference sequence). CDR3 bases: TGTGCCAGCAGCAGTACAGGTTCCAATGAGCAGTTCTTC. This gives the protein CASSSTGSNEQFF.